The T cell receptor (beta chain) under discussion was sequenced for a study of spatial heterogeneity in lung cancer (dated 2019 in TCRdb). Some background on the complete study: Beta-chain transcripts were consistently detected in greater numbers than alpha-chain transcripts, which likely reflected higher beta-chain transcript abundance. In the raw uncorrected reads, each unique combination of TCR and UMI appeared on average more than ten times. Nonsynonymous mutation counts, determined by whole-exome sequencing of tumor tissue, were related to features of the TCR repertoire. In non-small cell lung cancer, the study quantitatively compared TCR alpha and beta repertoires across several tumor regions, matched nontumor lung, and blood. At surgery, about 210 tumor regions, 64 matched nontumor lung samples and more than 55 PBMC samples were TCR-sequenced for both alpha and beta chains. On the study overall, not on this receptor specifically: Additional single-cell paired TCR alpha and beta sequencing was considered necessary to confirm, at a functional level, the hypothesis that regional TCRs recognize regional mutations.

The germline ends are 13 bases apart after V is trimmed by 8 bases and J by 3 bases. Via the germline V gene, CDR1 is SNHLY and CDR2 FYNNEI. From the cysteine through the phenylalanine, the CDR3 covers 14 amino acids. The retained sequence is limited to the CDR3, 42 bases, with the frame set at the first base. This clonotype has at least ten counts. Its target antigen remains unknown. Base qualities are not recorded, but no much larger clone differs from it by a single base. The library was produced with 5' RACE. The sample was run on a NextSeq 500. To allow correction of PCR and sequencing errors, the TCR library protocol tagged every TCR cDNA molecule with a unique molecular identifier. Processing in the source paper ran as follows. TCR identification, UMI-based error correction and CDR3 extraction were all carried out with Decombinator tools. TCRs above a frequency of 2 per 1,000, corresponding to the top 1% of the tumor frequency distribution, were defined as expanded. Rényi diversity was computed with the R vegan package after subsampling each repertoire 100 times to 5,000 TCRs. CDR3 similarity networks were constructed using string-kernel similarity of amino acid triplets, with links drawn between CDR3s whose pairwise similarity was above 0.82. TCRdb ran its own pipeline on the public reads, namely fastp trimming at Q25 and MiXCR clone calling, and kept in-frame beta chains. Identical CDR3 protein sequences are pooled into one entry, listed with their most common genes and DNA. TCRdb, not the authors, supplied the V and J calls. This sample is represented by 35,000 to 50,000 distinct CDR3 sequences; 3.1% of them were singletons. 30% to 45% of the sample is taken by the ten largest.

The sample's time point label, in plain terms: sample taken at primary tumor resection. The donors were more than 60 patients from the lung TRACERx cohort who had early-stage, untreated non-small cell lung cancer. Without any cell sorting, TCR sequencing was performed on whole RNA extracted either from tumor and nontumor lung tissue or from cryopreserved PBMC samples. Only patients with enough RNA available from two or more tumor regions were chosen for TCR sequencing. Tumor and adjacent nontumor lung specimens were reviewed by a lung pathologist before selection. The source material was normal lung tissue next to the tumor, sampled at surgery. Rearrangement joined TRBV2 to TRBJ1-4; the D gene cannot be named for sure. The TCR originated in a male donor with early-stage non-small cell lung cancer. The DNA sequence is TGTGCCAGCTCCTGGTCAGGAGCTAATGAAAAACTGTTTTTT. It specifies CASSWSGANEKLFF.